Below are 5 T cell receptor beta chains sequenced from a single sample in a study of shared clonotypes between healthy human individuals. Generated by immunoSEQ multiplex PCR, the TCRdb table keeps only in-frame clones and is missing some. The sample has around 1.1 million clones, about 80% seen once. Material: memory CD4+ T cells from PBMCs. Regarding subset: CD45RA-negative fraction. Receptors originate from a man between 18 and 29 years old in good health. Some clones in this sample may be carry-over from other donors' samples.

V and J are TRBV18 and TRBJ2-3; D is unresolved. Trimming removed 2 bases at V and 4 bases at J, with 10 bases between. The CDR3 is 14 residues long. CDR1 is KGHSH and CDR2 is LQKENI in the germline V gene. The DNA of the CDR3 is TGTGCCAGCTCACCAATGGCTGCCTCAGATACGCAGTATTTT. Translation gives CASSPMAASDTQYF.

The rearrangement uses TRBV4-3 and TRBJ1-5, with D possibly matching TRBD1 (5 bases). The V gene's germline CDR1 is LGHNA and CDR2 YSLEER. The CDR3 loop spans 19 amino acids. V dropped 0 bases and J dropped 3 bases, with 21 bases sitting between them. CDR3 sequence: CASSQDFGGDSGHNQPQHF. CDR3 coding DNA: TGCGCCAGCAGCCAAGATTTTGGAGGGGACTCGGGGCACAATCAGCCCCAGCATTTT.

CDR3 loop: CASSVALTESQYF. For the CDR3, the DNA is TGTGCCAGCAGCGTAGCACTGACAGAATCGCAGTATTTT. V usage is TRBV9 and J usage is TRBJ2-3; D might be TRBD1 (5 bases). CDR3 size: 13 residues. From germline, CDR1 is SGDLS and CDR2 YYNGEE. V shed 0 bases and J shed 10 bases, with 12 bases lying between them.

This chain links TRBV2 with TRBJ2-1; D gene ambiguous. CDR1 is SNHLY, CDR2 FYNNEI, per germline. CDR3 length equals 13 residues. Trimming shortened V by 6 bases and J by 6 bases, and 12 bases separated the two germline ends. The CDR3 nucleotides read TGTGCCAGCAGGTCGTCTAGACCCAATGAGCAGTTCTTC. It codes for CASRSSRPNEQFF.

The sample holds a few counts of this clone. Within the sample, other DNA sequences also encode this same CDR3. This chain joins TRBV6-6 and TRBJ2-1; TRBD2 is a possible D gene (6 bases). The germline CDR1 and CDR2 sequences are MNHNY and SVGAGI (reference sequence). The CDR3 totals 14 residues. Deletions cut 6 bases from V and 1 base from J, with 10 bases between. CDR3 bases: TGTGCCAGCAGGCCAGGGAGGTCCTACAATGAGCAGTTCTTC. This translates into CASRPGRSYNEQFF.